A single sample gave rise to the 21 T cell receptor beta chains below, sequenced in a study of cytomegalovirus exposure and HLA in healthy donors. The study ran its PCR with 60 Vbeta and 13 Jbeta primers. The data were produced by immunoSEQ multiplex PCR, yet TCRdb's version contains in-frame clones alone and is incomplete. Of over 100,000 clones in the sample, about three quarters are singletons; the top ten hold approximately 7%. Sequencing was carried out using PBMCs. Receptors were obtained from a middle-aged man in good health and CMV-seropositive.

This sequence joins TRBV5-6 and TRBJ1-1, with D possibly being TRBD1 (6 bases). The CDR3 length is 13 residues. Trimming removed 1 base at V and 5 bases at J, with 9 bases between. Looked up from germline, CDR1 is SGHDT and CDR2 is YYEEEE. Written as DNA, the CDR3 is TGTGCCAGCAGCTTGAGGGGGGGTACTGAAGCTTTCTTT. Translating gives CASSLRGGTEAFF.

This CDR3 is CASSRLPPLSGANVLTF. CDR3 nucleotides: TGTGCCAGCAGTAGACTCCCCCCCCTCTCTGGGGCCAACGTCCTGACTTTC. The chain couples TRBV27 to TRBJ2-6; no firm D call. The CDR3 totals 17 residues. Trimming shortened V by 5 bases and J by 0 bases, and 14 bases separated the two germline ends. Germline CDR1 and CDR2: MNHEY and SMNVEV (reference sequence).

The chain carries TRBV19 and TRBJ1-5; D may be TRBD1 (6 bases). The CDR3 is made up of 17 amino acids. Germline-derived CDR1 and CDR2 are LNHDA and SQIVND (reference sequence). Trimming took off 3 bases at V and 0 bases at J, with 15 bases between the two ends. DNA of the CDR3: TGTGCCAGTAGTATTCTGGGGGCCCGATATAGCAATCAGCCCCAGCATTTT. Amino acid sequence: CASSILGARYSNQPQHF. Together with reference TRBV19 and TRBJ1-5, the CDR3 gives the full variable domain: DGGITQSPKYLFRKEGQNVTLSCEQNLNHDAMYWYRQDPGQGLRLIYYSQIVNDFQKGDIAEGYSVSREKKESFPLTVTSAQKNPTAFYLCASSILGARYSNQPQHFGDGTRLSIL.

V is TRBV10-1 and J is TRBJ2-7; D is ambiguous. Germline lookup yields CDR1 WNHNN and CDR2 SYGVQD (reference sequence). Trimming left V 2 bases short and J 4 bases short, with 6 bases between. The CDR3 contains 12 residues. CDR3 amino acids: CASSEVGYEQYF. The DNA for the CDR3 is TGCGCCAGCAGTGAGGTCGGTTACGAGCAGTACTTC.

This clone was observed a few times. This specimen includes other DNA sequences encoding the same CDR3. The rearrangement links TRBV5-1 to TRBJ1-3; no reliable D call. The CDR3 covers 17 residues. From germline, CDR1 is SGHRS and CDR2 YFSETQ. Trimming removed 3 bases at V and 0 bases at J, with 16 bases between. CDR3 in DNA: TGCGCCAGCAGCTCCCCCTTAGAAGAGAGCTCTGGAAACACCATATATTTT. Amino acid sequence: CASSSPLEESSGNTIYF. The full variable domain, with the rest looked up from reference TRBV5-1 and TRBJ1-3, is KAGVTQTPRYLIKTRGQQVTLSCSPISGHRSVSWYQQTPGQGLQFLFEYFSETQRNKGNFPGRFSGRQFSNSRSEMNVSTLELGDSALYLCASSSPLEESSGNTIYFGEGSWLTVV.

This sequence joins TRBV18 and TRBJ1-5, with 9 bases fitting TRBD1. The CDR3 totals 14 residues. In germline, CDR1 is KGHSH, CDR2 LQKENI. V shed 5 bases and J 6 bases; nucleotides not matched to a gene: 5. CDR3 amino acids: CASSTGQGGQPQHF. CDR3 nucleotide sequence: TGTGCCAGCTCAACGGGACAGGGAGGTCAGCCCCAGCATTTT.

Concerning this clone: The same CDR3 is also encoded by other DNA sequences in this sample. The CDR3 bases are TGCGCCAGCAGCTTGGGGGCTAGCGGGGGCAATGAGCAGTTCTTC. This sequence encodes CASSLGASGGNEQFF. The rearrangement links TRBV5-1 to TRBJ2-1; 10 bases fit TRBD2. Germline loops: CDR1 SGHRS, CDR2 YFSETQ. This CDR3 comprises 15 residues. The V and J ends lost 0 bases and 6 bases, in that order; junction bases with no gene match: 3.

This chain uses TRBV7-8 with TRBJ2-7; D is perhaps TRBD1 (6 bases). The ends were cut back, 1 base at V and 0 bases at J, with 7 bases in the middle. The CDR3 consists of 14 residues. The germline gives CDR1 SGHVS, CDR2 FQNEAQ. Here the CDR3 reads CASSLGTDSYEQYF. The CDR3 nucleotides are TGTGCCAGCAGCTTAGGGACAGACTCCTACGAGCAGTACTTC.

The chain uses TRBV7-2 and TRBJ2-1, with TRBD2 identical over 7 bases. Germline V gene sequence: CDR1 SGHTA, CDR2 FQGNSA. The CDR3 loop spans 15 amino acids. V lost 1 base to trimming and J lost 9 bases; unmatched junction nucleotides: 9. CDR3 bases: TGTGCCAGCAGCTTAGAGGTAGGGGCGGGGGTTGAGCAGTTCTTC. This codes for CASSLEVGAGVEQFF.

This chain uses TRBV6-6 with TRBJ2-7, with D possibly TRBD2 on 6 matching bases. CDR1 is MNHNY, CDR2 SVGAGI, per germline (reference sequence). The CDR3 has 15 amino acids. Trimming shortened V by 6 bases and J by 6 bases, and 21 bases separated the two germline ends. In DNA, the CDR3 is TGTGCCAGCAGCCCGGCGGGGAGAAGGTTGGGCGAGCAGTACTTC. Amino acid sequence: CASSPAGRRLGEQYF.

A few counts support this clone. The rearrangement uses TRBV5-1 and TRBJ2-2; D gene ambiguous. Germline values: CDR1 SGHRS, CDR2 YFSETQ. Trimming left V 4 bases short and J 4 bases short, with 11 bases between. CDR3 length: 14 residues. The CDR3 region has the DNA TGCGCCAGCAGCGCATCCCCCGGCACCGGGGAGCTGTTTTTT. It is translated as CASSASPGTGELFF.

The V call is TRBV5-6, the J call TRBJ2-5; D is possibly TRBD2 (6 bases). The J call may be mistaken, given a closer DNA end match to TRBJ2-7. Germline V CDR1 and CDR2: SGHDT, YYEEEE. The CDR3 runs 14 residues. CDR3 nucleotides: TGTGCCAGCACCCGGAGGGGCCTGATCTACGAGCAGTACTTC. Its protein is CASTRRGLIYEQYF.

The chain employs TRBV27 and TRBJ2-7; tentative D call: TRBD2 (6 bases). The V gene's germline CDR1 is MNHEY and CDR2 SMNVEV (reference sequence). This CDR3 has 15 residues. V was clipped by 5 bases and J by 2 bases, with 16 bases between them. This chain's CDR3 is CASSNPLRGAYEQYF. CDR3 nucleotide sequence: TGTGCCAGCAGTAACCCGTTGCGCGGGGCCTACGAGCAGTACTTC.

This clone was observed a handful of times. V usage is TRBV5-6 and J usage is TRBJ1-6, with a weak D call TRBD1 (6 bases). The CDR3 covers 15 residues. Germline loops: CDR1 SGHDT, CDR2 YYEEEE. With 5 bases removed from V and 7 bases from J, the gap between germline ends came to 16 bases. Here the CDR3 DNA reads TGTGCCAGCAGTCCGAACGACAGGCAGAATTCACCCCTCCACTTT. This codes for CASSPNDRQNSPLHF.

The rearrangement links TRBV27 to TRBJ2-2, with 9 bases lining up with TRBD2. Germline lookup yields CDR1 MNHEY and CDR2 SMNVEV (reference sequence). V lost 6 bases to trimming and J lost 4 bases; unmatched junction nucleotides: 6. This CDR3 is built from 15 residues. CDR3 bases: TGTGCCAGCAGGGAGAGCGGGGGGCTCACCGGGGAGCTGTTTTTT. Amino acids: CASRESGGLTGELFF.

The chain carries TRBV19 and TRBJ2-3; TRBD2 aligns across 14 bases. This CDR3 spans 14 amino acids. Per the germline V gene, CDR1 is LNHDA and CDR2 is SQIVND (reference sequence). With 8 bases clipped from V and 3 bases from J, the junction kept 1 base outside the gene matches. The CDR3: CASGTSGSTDTQYF. The DNA for the CDR3 is TGTGCCAGTGGGACTAGCGGGAGTACAGATACGCAGTATTTT.

This clone was seen just once. The V call is TRBV5-1, the J call TRBJ1-2, with D perhaps matching TRBD1 (5 bases). Germline V gene lookup returns CDR1 SGHRS and CDR2 YFSETQ. Trimming pared 4 bases from V and 5 bases from J, leaving 15 bases between. There are 14 residues in the CDR3. CDR3 region: CASSPGRVGYGYTF. In DNA, the CDR3 is TGCGCCAGCAGCCCGGGCAGGGTCGGGTATGGCTACACCTTC.

On this clone itself: This same CDR3 is encoded by further DNA sequences in the sample. This chain joins TRBV6-5 and TRBJ2-7; 7 bases match TRBD1. Germline V gene lookup returns CDR1 MNHEY and CDR2 SVGAGI. J lost 0 bases, V lost 5 bases, and 4 bases had no gene match. This CDR3 has 14 amino acids. The CDR3 sequence: CASSRQGLSYEQYF. CDR3 nucleotide sequence: TGTGCCAGCAGTCGACAGGGTCTCTCCTACGAGCAGTACTTC.

This chain links TRBV2 with TRBJ1-2; D is perhaps TRBD1 (5 bases). From germline, CDR1 is SNHLY and CDR2 FYNNEI. CDR3 size: 14 residues. The V end was cut by 8 bases, the J end by 0 bases, with 13 bases between. The CDR3 region has the DNA TGTGCCAGCCTGGGGGGGACTTCTAACTATGGCTACACCTTC. Its protein is CASLGGTSNYGYTF.

J is TRBJ1-5 and V is TRBV27; TRBD1 agrees at 9 bases. With 6 bases clipped from V and 4 bases from J, the junction kept 7 bases outside the gene matches. The CDR3 is 15 amino acids. Germline V gene lookup returns CDR1 MNHEY and CDR2 SMNVEV (reference sequence). CDR3 protein: CASSRGGTGNQPQHF. The DNA of the CDR3 is TGTGCCAGCAGCCGTGGGGGGACAGGGAATCAGCCCCAGCATTTT.

This chain connects TRBV10-2 to TRBJ2-1; D gene unclear. V was shortened by 4 bases and J by 7 bases, with 5 bases between the two germline ends. Germline CDR1 WSHSY, CDR2 SAAADI. The CDR3 totals 11 residues. The CDR3 here is CASSVSNEQFF. DNA of the CDR3: TGCGCCAGCAGTGTTAGTAATGAGCAGTTCTTC.